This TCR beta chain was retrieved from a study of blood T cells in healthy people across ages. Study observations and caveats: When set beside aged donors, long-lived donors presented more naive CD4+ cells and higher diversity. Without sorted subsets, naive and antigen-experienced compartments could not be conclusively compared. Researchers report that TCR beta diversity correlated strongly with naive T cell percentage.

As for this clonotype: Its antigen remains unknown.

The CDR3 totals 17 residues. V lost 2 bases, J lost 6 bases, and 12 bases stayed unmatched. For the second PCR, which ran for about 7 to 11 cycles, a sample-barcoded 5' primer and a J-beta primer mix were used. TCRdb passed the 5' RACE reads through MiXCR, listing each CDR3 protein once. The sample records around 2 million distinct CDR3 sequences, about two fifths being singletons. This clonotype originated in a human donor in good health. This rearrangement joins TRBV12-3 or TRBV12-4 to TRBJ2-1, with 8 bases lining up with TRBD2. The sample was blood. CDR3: CASSLPRPGGAFNEQFF. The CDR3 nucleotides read TGTGCCAGCAGTTTACCCAGACCGGGGGGGGCCTTCAATGAGCAGTTCTTC.